The 20 T cell receptor beta chains below come from one sample, sequenced in a study of blood T cells in healthy people across ages. A second PCR, run for roughly 7 to 12 cycles, used a sample-barcoded 5' primer plus a J-beta primer mix. TCRdb independently ran MiXCR on the 5' RACE reads; one entry per CDR3 protein. This table has about a million distinct CDR3 sequences, approximately 38% appearing once. Sequenced: blood. Receptor source: a man aged 18 to 29 in good health.

This clonotype has just a few counts. The chain combines TRBV7-2 with TRBJ1-2; D gene unclear. The CDR3 contains 12 residues. Trimming took off 8 bases at V and 3 bases at J, with 10 bases between the two ends. Germline V gene data show CDR1 as SGHTA and CDR2 as FQGNSA. CDR3 region: CASSAGDYGYTF. CDR3 DNA: TGTGCCAGCTCGGCAGGCGACTATGGCTACACCTTC. The whole variable domain, remainder taken from reference TRBV7-2 and TRBJ1-2, is GAGVSQSPSNKVTEKGKDVELRCDPISGHTALYWYRQSLGQGLEFLIYFQGNSAPDKSGLPSDRFSAERTGGSVSTLTIQRTQQEDSAVYLCASSAGDYGYTFGSGTRLTVV.

The CDR3 bases are TGTGCCAGCAGCTCCAACCCAGCTACAACTAATGAAAAACTGTTTTTT. Its translation: CASSSNPATTNEKLFF. The J gene is TRBJ1-4, the V gene TRBV7-2; D remains unclear. Germline CDR1 and CDR2: SGHTA and FQGNSA. The CDR3 totals 16 residues. V was shortened by 4 bases and J by 0 bases, with 12 bases between the two germline ends.

The genes are TRBV12-3 or TRBV12-4 and TRBJ2-1; TRBD2 is a possible D gene (5 bases). This CDR3 region has 14 residues. V gave up 7 bases and J gave up 6 bases, with 16 bases separating them. The CDR3 reads CASTPSGSSNEQFF. CDR3 coding DNA: TGTGCCAGCACCCCTTCGGGGTCGTCCAATGAGCAGTTCTTC.

About this clonotype itself: A much larger clone sits a single nucleotide away, making a read error possible. The chain couples TRBV6-5 to TRBJ2-5; unclear D gene. Trimming removed 6 bases at V and 5 bases at J, with 10 bases between. This CDR3 has 12 amino acids. In germline, CDR1 is MNHEY, CDR2 SVGAGI. The CDR3 DNA follows: TGTGCCAGCAGGCCGCTCGGGGAGACCCAGTACTTC. It codes for CASRPLGETQYF.

This clonotype was detected only a few times. The chain employs TRBV7-2 and TRBJ2-5; the D call may be TRBD1 or TRBD2 (6 bases each). Trimming removed 3 bases at V and 11 bases at J, with 22 bases between. The germline CDR1 and CDR2 sequences are SGHTA and FQGNSA. The CDR3 is made up of 15 amino acids. CDR3 sequence: CASSFSKGGYNEQYF. DNA for the CDR3: TGTGCCAGCAGCTTTTCTAAGGGGGGCTACAATGAGCAGTACTTC.

This rearrangement joins TRBV9 to TRBJ2-1, with a weak D call TRBD2 (6 bases). The CDR3 has 15 residues. The ends were cut back, 4 bases at V and 4 bases at J, with 15 bases in the middle. Looked up from germline, CDR1 is SGDLS and CDR2 is YYNGEE. The CDR3 loop is CASSPRDWLYNEQFF. CDR3 DNA sequence: TGTGCCAGCAGCCCAAGGGACTGGCTGTACAATGAGCAGTTCTTC.

The J gene is TRBJ1-4, the V gene TRBV4-1; no clear D gene. Germline V gene data show CDR1 as MGHRA and CDR2 as YSYEKL. The CDR3 runs 16 residues. The V end was cut by 4 bases, the J end by 0 bases, with 12 bases between. The CDR3 DNA follows: TGCGCCAGCAGCCGCAGCCTTTATTCAACTAATGAAAAACTGTTTTTT. Translated, it gives CASSRSLYSTNEKLFF.

V usage is TRBV11-2 and J usage is TRBJ2-3, with TRBD2 matching 12 bases. The germline gives CDR1 SGHAT, CDR2 FQNNGV. The CDR3 totals 16 residues. With V trimmed by 6 bases and J by 0 bases, 4 bases remained unmatched. The CDR3 coding sequence is TGTGCCAGCAGTCCCGGGACTAGCGGGAGCACAGATACGCAGTATTTT. Translated, it gives CASSPGTSGSTDTQYF.

The V gene is TRBV20-1, the J gene TRBJ2-1, with D possibly matching TRBD1 (6 bases). Germline V gene data show CDR1 as DFQATT and CDR2 as SNEGSKA (reference sequence). Trimming left V 0 bases short and J 5 bases short, with 17 bases between. The CDR3 runs to 16 residues. CDR3 in amino acids: CSARDGTKRGDNEQFF. CDR3 DNA sequence: TGCAGTGCTAGAGATGGGACAAAAAGAGGGGACAATGAGCAGTTCTTC.

V and J are TRBV10-3 and TRBJ2-2, with 7 bases matching TRBD1. V shed 6 bases and J 1 base; nucleotides not matched to a gene: 5. CDR3 length: 15 residues. CDR1 is ENHRY and CDR2 is SYGVKD in the germline V gene. CDR3 sequence reads: CAISERTGNTGELFF. DNA for the CDR3: TGTGCCATCAGCGAGCGGACAGGGAACACCGGGGAGCTGTTTTTT.

In its sample, this clonotype was seen a few times. The chain uses TRBV7-3 and TRBJ2-1; the match to TRBD1 covers 8 bases. Germline lookup yields CDR1 SGHTA and CDR2 FQGTGA. The V and J ends lost 2 bases and 5 bases, in that order; junction bases with no gene match: 5. The CDR3 runs 15 residues. CDR3 amino acids: CASSLSGQVNNEQFF. For the CDR3, the DNA is TGTGCCAGCAGCTTATCGGGACAGGTAAACAATGAGCAGTTCTTC.

This chain joins TRBV5-1 and TRBJ2-7; D ambiguous. Germline CDR1 is SGHRS and CDR2 is YFSETQ. V lost 2 bases, J lost 7 bases, and 22 bases lay in between. This CDR3 spans 16 amino acids. CDR3 nucleotides: TGCGCCAGCAGCTTACAAGACTTGACAATAAACAATGAGCAGTACTTC. It yields the protein CASSLQDLTINNEQYF.

V gene TRBV9 combines with J gene TRBJ2-1; D remains ambiguous. V lost 4 bases and J 2 bases, leaving 16 bases between the germline ends. The CDR3 is made up of 16 amino acids. Germline loops: CDR1 SGDLS, CDR2 YYNGEE. The CDR3 nucleotides are TGTGCCAGCAGCCCCCTCCACCTGAGCCCCTACAATGAGCAGTTCTTC. This sequence encodes CASSPLHLSPYNEQFF.

This clonotype was counted a few times. V usage is TRBV5-1 and J usage is TRBJ2-3; TRBD2 might be the D (5 bases). The germline V gene has CDR1 SGHRS and CDR2 YFSETQ. CDR3 length equals 14 residues. The V and J ends lost 7 bases and 2 bases respectively, with 14 bases between them. The CDR3 protein is CASAREGTTDTQYF. CDR3 sequence (DNA): TGCGCCAGCGCACGCGAGGGCACCACAGATACGCAGTATTTT.

The V gene is TRBV20-1, the J gene TRBJ1-5, with D maybe TRBD1 (5 bases). Trimming left V 6 bases short and J 4 bases short, with 16 bases between. This CDR3 region has 14 residues. Germline CDR1 and CDR2: DFQATT and SNEGSKA (reference sequence). The CDR3 sequence: CSARGRTLNQPQHF. CDR3 sequence (DNA): TGCAGTGCCCGGGGCAGAACCTTAAATCAGCCCCAGCATTTT.

J is TRBJ1-4 and V is TRBV20-1; D perhaps matches TRBD1 (5 bases). Deletions cut 5 bases from V and 4 bases from J, with 14 bases between. This CDR3 comprises 14 residues. CDR1 DFQATT and CDR2 SNEGSKA come from the germline V gene (reference sequence). Here the CDR3 DNA reads TGCAGTGCTGGCGACGGGACTCATAATGAAAAACTGTTTTTT. This translates into CSAGDGTHNEKLFF.

This clonotype was detected only a few times. The chain couples TRBV11-2 to TRBJ2-1, with D possibly matching TRBD2 (5 bases). The CDR3 spans 14 residues. Trimming shortened V by 1 base and J by 5 bases, and 9 bases separated the two germline ends. The germline gives CDR1 SGHAT, CDR2 FQNNGV. CDR3 amino acids: CASSLAPGDNEQFF. In DNA form, the CDR3 reads TGTGCCAGCAGCTTAGCCCCCGGGGACAATGAGCAGTTCTTC.

This clonotype has only a few counts. This chain joins TRBV4-1 and TRBJ1-4, with D perhaps TRBD1 (5 bases). This CDR3 region has 16 residues. V was shortened by 1 base and J by 7 bases, with 16 bases between the two germline ends. Germline loops: CDR1 MGHRA, CDR2 YSYEKL. The CDR3: CASSQVAGGWGEKLFF. The CDR3 region has the DNA TGCGCCAGCAGCCAAGTCGCCGGGGGTTGGGGTGAAAAACTGTTTTTT.

This sequence joins TRBV20-1 and TRBJ2-5; possible D gene TRBD1, 5 bases. The CDR3 runs to 14 residues. Trimming stripped 3 bases from V and 0 bases from J, with 11 bases between. Germline V CDR1 and CDR2: DFQATT, SNEGSKA (reference sequence). CDR3 nucleotide sequence: TGCAGTGCTAGCCCCAGGGCCCACCAAGAGACCCAGTACTTC. It encodes CSASPRAHQETQYF.

This clonotype was seen only a few times. The chain links TRBV14 to TRBJ1-2; 10 positions agree with TRBD1. CDR1 is SGHDN and CDR2 is FVKESK in the germline V gene. The ends lost 0 bases at V and 4 bases at J; junction bases unmatched: 2. The CDR3 contains 15 residues. CDR3 loop: CASSQDRTGGYGYTF. DNA for the CDR3: TGTGCCAGCAGCCAAGACCGGACAGGGGGCTATGGCTACACCTTC.